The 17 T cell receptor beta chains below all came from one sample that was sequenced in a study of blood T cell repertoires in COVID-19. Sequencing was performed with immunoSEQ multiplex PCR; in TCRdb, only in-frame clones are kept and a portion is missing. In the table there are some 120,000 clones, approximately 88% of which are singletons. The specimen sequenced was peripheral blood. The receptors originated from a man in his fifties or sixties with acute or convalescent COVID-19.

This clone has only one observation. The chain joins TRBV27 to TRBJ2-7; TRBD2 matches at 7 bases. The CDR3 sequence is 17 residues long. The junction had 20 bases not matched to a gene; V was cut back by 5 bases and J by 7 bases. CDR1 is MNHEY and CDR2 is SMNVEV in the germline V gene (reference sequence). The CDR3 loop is CASSPARRGDVRLEQYF. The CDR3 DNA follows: TGTGCCAGCAGTCCCGCCCGCCGGGGGGACGTACGTTTAGAGCAGTACTTC.

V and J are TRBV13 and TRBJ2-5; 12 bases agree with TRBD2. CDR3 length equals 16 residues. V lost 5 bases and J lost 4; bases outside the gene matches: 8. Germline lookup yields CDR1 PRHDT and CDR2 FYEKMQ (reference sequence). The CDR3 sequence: CASSPRLAGERETQYF. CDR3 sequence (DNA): TGTGCCAGCAGCCCCCGACTAGCGGGAGAGAGAGAGACCCAGTACTTC.

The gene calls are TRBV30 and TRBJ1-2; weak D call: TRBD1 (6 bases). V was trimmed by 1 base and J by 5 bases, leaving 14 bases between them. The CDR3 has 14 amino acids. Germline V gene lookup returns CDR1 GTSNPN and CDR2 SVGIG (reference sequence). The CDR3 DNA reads TGTGCCTGGAGTGCCTTGGGGGCGTATTATGGCTACACCTTC. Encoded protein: CAWSALGAYYGYTF.

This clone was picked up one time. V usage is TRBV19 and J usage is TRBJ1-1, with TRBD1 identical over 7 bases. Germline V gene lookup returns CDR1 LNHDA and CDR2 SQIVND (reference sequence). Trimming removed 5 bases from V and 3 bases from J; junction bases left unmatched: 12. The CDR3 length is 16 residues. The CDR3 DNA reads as TGTGCCAGTAGTCTGACTAGGGGGCTTGGGTACACTGAAGCTTTCTTT. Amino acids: CASSLTRGLGYTEAFF.

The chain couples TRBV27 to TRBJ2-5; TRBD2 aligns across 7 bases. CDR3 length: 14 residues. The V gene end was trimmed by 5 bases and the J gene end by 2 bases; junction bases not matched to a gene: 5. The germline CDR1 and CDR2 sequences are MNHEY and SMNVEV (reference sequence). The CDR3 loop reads CASSTRTRQETQYF. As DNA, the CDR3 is TGTGCCAGCAGTACGCGGACTAGGCAAGAGACCCAGTACTTC.

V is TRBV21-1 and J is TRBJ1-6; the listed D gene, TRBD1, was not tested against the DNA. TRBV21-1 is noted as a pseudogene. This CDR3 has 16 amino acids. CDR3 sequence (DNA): TGTGCCAGCAGCTCAGAAAGGGGGCTCGGTAATTCACCCCTCCACTTT. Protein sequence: CASSSERGLGNSPLHF.

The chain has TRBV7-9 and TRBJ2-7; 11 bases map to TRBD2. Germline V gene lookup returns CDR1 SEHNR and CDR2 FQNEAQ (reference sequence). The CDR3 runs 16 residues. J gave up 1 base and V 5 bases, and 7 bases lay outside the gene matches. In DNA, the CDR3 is TGTGCCAGCAGCGTACCACTAGCGGGAGTTTCCTACGAGCAGTACTTC. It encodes CASSVPLAGVSYEQYF.

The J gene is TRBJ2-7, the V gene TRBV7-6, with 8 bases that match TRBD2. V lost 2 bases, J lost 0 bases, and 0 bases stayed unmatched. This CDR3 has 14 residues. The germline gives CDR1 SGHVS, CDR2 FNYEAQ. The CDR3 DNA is TGTGCCAGCAGCTTAAGCGGGAGCTCCTACGAGCAGTACTTC. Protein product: CASSLSGSSYEQYF.

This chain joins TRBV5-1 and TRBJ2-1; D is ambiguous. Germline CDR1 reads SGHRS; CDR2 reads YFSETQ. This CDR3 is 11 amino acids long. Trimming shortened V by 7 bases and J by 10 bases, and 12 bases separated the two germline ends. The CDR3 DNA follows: TGCGCCAGCGAGCTTAGCAGCGAGCAGTTCTTC. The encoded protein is CASELSSEQFF.

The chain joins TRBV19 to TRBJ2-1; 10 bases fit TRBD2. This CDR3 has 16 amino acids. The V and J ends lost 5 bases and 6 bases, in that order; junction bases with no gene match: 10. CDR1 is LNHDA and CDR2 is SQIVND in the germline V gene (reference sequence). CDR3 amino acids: CASSVPPGTSVNEQFF. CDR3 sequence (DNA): TGTGCCAGTAGTGTGCCGCCCGGGACTAGCGTCAATGAGCAGTTCTTC. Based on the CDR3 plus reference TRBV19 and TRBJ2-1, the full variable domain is DGGITQSPKYLFRKEGQNVTLSCEQNLNHDAMYWYRQDPGQGLRLIYYSQIVNDFQKGDIAEGYSVSREKKESFPLTVTSAQKNPTAFYLCASSVPPGTSVNEQFFGPGTRLTVL.

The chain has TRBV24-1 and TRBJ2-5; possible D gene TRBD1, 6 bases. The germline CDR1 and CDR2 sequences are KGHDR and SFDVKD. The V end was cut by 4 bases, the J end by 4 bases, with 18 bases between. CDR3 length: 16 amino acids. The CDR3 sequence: CATSDPSSRGAETQYF. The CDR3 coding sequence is TGTGCCACCAGTGACCCGTCATCCAGGGGCGCAGAGACCCAGTACTTC.

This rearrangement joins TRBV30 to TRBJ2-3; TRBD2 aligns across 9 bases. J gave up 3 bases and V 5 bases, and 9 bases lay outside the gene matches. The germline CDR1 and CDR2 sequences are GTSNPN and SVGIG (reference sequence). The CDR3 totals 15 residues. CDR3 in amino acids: CAWSRPSGMTDTQYF. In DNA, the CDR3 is TGTGCCTGGTCCCGTCCTAGCGGGATGACAGATACGCAGTATTTT. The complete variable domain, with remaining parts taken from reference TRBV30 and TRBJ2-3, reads SQTIHQWPATLVQPVGSPLSLECTVEGTSNPNLYWYRQAAGRGLQLLFYSVGIGQISSEVPQNLSASRPQDRQFILSSKKLLLSDSGFYLCAWSRPSGMTDTQYFGPGTRLTVL.

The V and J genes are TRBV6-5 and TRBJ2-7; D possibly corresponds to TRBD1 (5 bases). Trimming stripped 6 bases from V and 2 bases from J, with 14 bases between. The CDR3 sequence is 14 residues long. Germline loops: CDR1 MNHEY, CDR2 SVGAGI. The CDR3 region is CASSPGQLTYEQYF. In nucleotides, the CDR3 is TGTGCCAGCAGCCCCGGACAACTTACCTACGAGCAGTACTTC.

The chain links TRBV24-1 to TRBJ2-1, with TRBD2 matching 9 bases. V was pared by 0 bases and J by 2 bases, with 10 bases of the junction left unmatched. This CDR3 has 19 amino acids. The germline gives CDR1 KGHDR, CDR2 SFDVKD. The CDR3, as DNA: TGTGCCACCAGTGATTTGCTGGCGGGAGGGCCCATCCCCTACAATGAGCAGTTCTTC. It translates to CATSDLLAGGPIPYNEQFF.

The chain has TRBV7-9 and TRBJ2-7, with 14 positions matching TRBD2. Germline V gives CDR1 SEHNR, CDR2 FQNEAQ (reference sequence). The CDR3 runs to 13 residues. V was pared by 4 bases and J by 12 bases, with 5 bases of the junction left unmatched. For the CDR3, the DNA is TGTGCCAGCAGCTCCGGGACTAGCGGGAGCCCGTACTTC. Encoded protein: CASSSGTSGSPYF. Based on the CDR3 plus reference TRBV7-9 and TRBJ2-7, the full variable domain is DTGVSQNPRHKITKRGQNVTFRCDPISEHNRLYWYRQTLGQGPEFLTYFQNEAQLEKSRLLSDRFSAERPKGSFSTLEIQRTEQGDSAMYLCASSSGTSGSPYFGPGTRLTVT.

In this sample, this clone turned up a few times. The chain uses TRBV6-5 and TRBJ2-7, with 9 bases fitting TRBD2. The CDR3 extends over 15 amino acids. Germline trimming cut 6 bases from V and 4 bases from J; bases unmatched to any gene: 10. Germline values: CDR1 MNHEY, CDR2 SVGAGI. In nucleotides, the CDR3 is TGTGCCAGCAGGCCAGGGGCTAGCGGGATATACGAGCAGTACTTC. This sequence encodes CASRPGASGIYEQYF.

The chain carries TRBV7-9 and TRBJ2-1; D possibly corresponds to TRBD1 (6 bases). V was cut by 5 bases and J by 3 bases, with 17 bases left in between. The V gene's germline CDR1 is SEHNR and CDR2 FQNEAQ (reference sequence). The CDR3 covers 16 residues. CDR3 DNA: TGTGCCAGCAGCCCCCAAGGGGGAGCCTTCTACAATGAGCAGTTCTTC. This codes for CASSPQGGAFYNEQFF.